What follows are 32 T cell receptor beta chains derived from one specimen sequenced in a study of T cell responses to AZD1222 COVID-19 vaccine. Profiling relied on immunoSEQ multiplex PCR, and the TCRdb table lists in-frame clones only, not all of them. The sample comprises approximately 170,000 clones, 80% to 90% of which are singletons, and 6% to 8% rests with the top ten. This sample comprised peripheral blood, obtained on day 0 of AZD1222 vaccination. Every receptor here comes from an adult in good health.

The chain carries TRBV3-1 (or the pseudogene TRBV3-2) and TRBJ1-6; D is uncertain. The V end was cut by 1 base, the J end by 10 bases, with 5 bases between. Germline lookup yields CDR1 LGHDT and CDR2 YNNKEL (reference sequence). CDR3 size: 12 residues. The CDR3 DNA follows: TGTGCCAGCAGCCAAGTAAGATCACCCCTCCACTTT. Amino acid sequence: CASSQVRSPLHF.

This clone has just a few counts. The chain has TRBV30 and TRBJ1-5, with D tentatively TRBD1 (5 bases). From germline, CDR1 is GTSNPN and CDR2 SVGIG (reference sequence). V lost 2 bases to trimming and J lost 7 bases, with 12 bases between them. This CDR3 is 13 amino acids long. The CDR3 DNA reads as TGTGCCTGGAGTCCCACGGGGGGGCAGCCCCAGCATTTT. Encoded protein: CAWSPTGGQPQHF.

The V call is TRBV27, the J call TRBJ1-1; D gene uncertain. There are 13 residues in the CDR3. The germline V gene encodes CDR1 MNHEY and CDR2 SMNVEV (reference sequence). Trimming left V 2 bases short and J 1 base short, with 5 bases between. This chain's CDR3 is CASSLRWNTEAFF. In DNA form, the CDR3 reads TGTGCCAGCAGTTTAAGGTGGAACACTGAAGCTTTCTTT.

This sequence joins TRBV25-1 and TRBJ2-1; D not certain. From germline, CDR1 is MGHDK and CDR2 SYGVNS. This CDR3 is built from 13 residues. V shed 6 bases and J shed 5 bases, with 11 bases lying between them. CDR3: CASRTDINNEQFF. As DNA, the CDR3 is TGTGCCAGCAGAACCGACATTAACAATGAGCAGTTCTTC.

This clone was detected only a few times. The V gene is TRBV9, the J gene TRBJ1-3; unclear D gene. V was pared by 3 bases and J by 1 base, with 8 bases between. Germline V gives CDR1 SGDLS, CDR2 YYNGEE. This CDR3 is 14 amino acids long. The CDR3 DNA reads as TGTGCCAGCAGCGAAGGGTTGTCTGGAAACACCATATATTTT. It is translated as CASSEGLSGNTIYF.

The rearrangement uses TRBV18 and TRBJ1-6, with D tentatively TRBD1 (5 bases). V was pared by 3 bases and J by 6 bases, with 9 bases between. The CDR3 consists of 14 residues. Germline CDR1 reads KGHSH; CDR2 reads LQKENI. In DNA, the CDR3 is TGTGCCAGCTCACCGCGTGACAGTAATTCACCCCTCCACTTT. Translated: CASSPRDSNSPLHF.

V and J are TRBV4-3 and TRBJ2-2; D is ambiguous. The CDR3 has 11 amino acids. The germline gives CDR1 LGHNA, CDR2 YSLEER. The V gene lost 1 base and the J gene lost 9 bases, with 3 bases spanning the gap. The DNA of the CDR3 is TGCGCCAGCAGCCAAGGAAGGGAGCTGTTTTTT. Translating gives CASSQGRELFF.

The chain joins TRBV14 to TRBJ2-3, with D tentatively TRBD2 (6 bases). This CDR3 is built from 15 residues. Trimming cost V 2 bases and J 1 base, with 10 bases left between them. Germline values: CDR1 SGHDN, CDR2 FVKESK. CDR3 nucleotide sequence: TGTGCCAGCAGCCAATCTTGGGGGGGCACAGATACGCAGTATTTT. This sequence encodes CASSQSWGGTDTQYF.

The chain has TRBV24-1 and TRBJ2-2, with TRBD1 matching over 8 bases. J gave up 6 bases and V 0 bases, and 14 bases lay outside the gene matches. This CDR3 is 19 amino acids long. Germline V gene sequence: CDR1 KGHDR, CDR2 SFDVKD. The CDR3 protein is CATSDLKVTRQGAPGELFF. DNA of the CDR3: TGTGCCACCAGTGATTTGAAGGTTACGCGGCAGGGGGCCCCCGGGGAGCTGTTTTTT.

The gene calls are TRBV4-3 and TRBJ1-2; TRBD1 aligns across 7 bases. Germline V CDR1 and CDR2: LGHNA, YSLEER. The junction had 9 bases not matched to a gene; V was cut back by 1 base and J by 4 bases. This CDR3 contains 16 residues. CDR3 DNA sequence: TGCGCCAGCAGCCAAGGAACCGGGACAGACTTCTATGGCTACACCTTC. This translates into CASSQGTGTDFYGYTF.

V is TRBV7-9 and J is TRBJ1-5; 8 bases fit TRBD1. The CDR3 covers 14 residues. V lost 5 bases, J lost 7 bases, and 7 bases stayed unmatched. CDR1 is SEHNR, CDR2 FQNEAQ, per germline (reference sequence). The chain's CDR3 is CASSVDRGRQPQHF. DNA of the CDR3: TGTGCCAGCAGCGTAGACAGGGGCCGGCAGCCCCAGCATTTT.

The chain employs TRBV6-5 and TRBJ1-6, with TRBD1 matching 9 bases. V trimming: 6 bases; J trimming: 9 bases; junction bases outside the gene matches: 6. Germline CDR1 reads MNHEY; CDR2 reads SVGAGI. The CDR3 is 14 residues long. The CDR3 region has the DNA TGTGCCAGCAGCCCCCCGACAGGGGGTTCACCCCTCCACTTT. It specifies CASSPPTGGSPLHF.

This clone was counted once. The CDR3, as DNA: TGTGCCAGCGGTCCCTCGAGCTCCTACGAGCAGTACTTC. The encoded protein is CASGPSSSYEQYF. This chain connects TRBV14 to TRBJ2-7, with D unresolved. The CDR3 runs to 13 residues. Trimming left V 8 bases short and J 0 bases short, with 11 bases between. Germline V gives CDR1 SGHDN, CDR2 FVKESK.

The chain links TRBV24-1 to TRBJ1-2; unclear D gene. The germline gives CDR1 KGHDR, CDR2 SFDVKD. V was pared by 1 base and J by 6 bases, with 32 bases between. The CDR3 loop spans 21 amino acids. CDR3 sequence: CATSDFFSGPPKWVDTDGYTF. The CDR3 DNA reads as TGTGCCACCAGTGATTTTTTTAGTGGGCCGCCCAAATGGGTGGATACCGATGGCTACACCTTC.

The chain couples TRBV5-1 to TRBJ2-7; TRBD1 agrees at 9 bases. The germline V gene has CDR1 SGHRS and CDR2 YFSETQ. There are 17 residues in the CDR3. J gave up 0 bases and V 3 bases, and 10 bases lay outside the gene matches. The CDR3, as DNA: TGCGCCAGCAGCTCTTCAATTATGACAGGGGGCTCCTACGAGCAGTACTTC. It translates to CASSSSIMTGGSYEQYF.

The chain combines TRBV7-3 with TRBJ2-2; D might be TRBD2 (6 bases). Looked up from germline, CDR1 is SGHTA and CDR2 is FQGTGA. Trimming took 4 bases from V and 0 from J, leaving 15 bases between them. The CDR3 totals 17 residues. CDR3 residues: CASSSYGSSANTGELFF. As DNA, the CDR3 is TGTGCCAGCAGCTCCTACGGGAGTTCCGCGAACACCGGGGAGCTGTTTTTT.

This chain joins TRBV5-8 and TRBJ2-2, with unresolved D. Between the trimmed V and J ends, which lost 2 bases and 4 bases, there was a span of 18 bases. In germline, CDR1 is SGHTS, CDR2 YDEGEE. The CDR3 length is 17 residues. The DNA for the CDR3 is TGTGCCAGCAGCTTCGTAGGCACCTCTTTGACCACCGGGGAGCTGTTTTTT. This gives the protein CASSFVGTSLTTGELFF.

DNA for the CDR3: TGTGCCAGCAGCTTGAGACGGAACTACGAGCAGTACTTC. This encodes CASSLRRNYEQYF. The chain has TRBV7-2 and TRBJ2-7; D is unclear. CDR1 and CDR2 (germline): SGHTA, FQGNSA. Trimming took 3 bases from V and 3 from J, leaving 9 bases between them. CDR3 size: 13 residues. Variable domain in full (rest from reference TRBV7-2 and TRBJ2-7): GAGVSQSPSNKVTEKGKDVELRCDPISGHTALYWYRQSLGQGLEFLIYFQGNSAPDKSGLPSDRFSAERTGGSVSTLTIQRTQQEDSAVYLCASSLRRNYEQYFGPGTRLTVT.

As to this clone: This same CDR3 is encoded by further DNA sequences in the sample. The V gene is TRBV7-3, the J gene TRBJ1-1, with TRBD1 as a possible D gene (5 bases). Germline CDR1 SGHTA, CDR2 FQGTGA. This CDR3 contains 14 residues. V lost 0 bases, J lost 5 bases, and 10 bases lay in between. CDR3 residues: CASSLTGGDTEAFF. The DNA for the CDR3 is TGTGCCAGCAGCTTAACGGGGGGTGATACTGAAGCTTTCTTT.

A single count supports this clone. This chain connects TRBV9 to TRBJ2-3, with TRBD2 matching 12 bases. CDR3 length: 17 residues. The V and J ends lost 2 bases and 4 bases, in that order; junction bases with no gene match: 8. CDR1 and CDR2 (germline): SGDLS, YYNGEE. The CDR3 sequence: CASSVSGTSGPSDTQYF. DNA for the CDR3: TGTGCCAGCAGCGTCTCCGGGACTAGCGGGCCTTCAGATACGCAGTATTTT.

This rearrangement joins TRBV2 to TRBJ2-3; TRBD2 aligns across 8 bases. The germline CDR1 and CDR2 sequences are SNHLY and FYNNEI. The CDR3 has 16 residues. J lost 5 bases, V lost 2 bases, and 9 bases had no gene match. The CDR3 region is CASSERAREGIDTQYF. The CDR3 DNA reads as TGTGCCAGCAGTGAAAGGGCCCGGGAGGGGATAGATACGCAGTATTTT.

V gene TRBV5-1 combines with J gene TRBJ1-4; D is uncertain. CDR3 size: 15 residues. V dropped 0 bases and J dropped 3 bases, with 9 bases sitting between them. Germline CDR1 is SGHRS and CDR2 is YFSETQ. CDR3 sequence (DNA): TGCGCCAGCAGCTTGGACGGCCTAGCTAATGAAAAACTGTTTTTT. The encoded protein is CASSLDGLANEKLFF.

V and J are TRBV11-3 and TRBJ1-3; unclear D gene. The CDR3 runs to 12 residues. Per the germline V gene, CDR1 is SGHNT and CDR2 is YENEEA. The V gene lost 5 bases and the J gene lost 0 bases, with 2 bases spanning the gap. The CDR3 DNA reads as TGTGCCAGCAGCAACTCTGGAAACACCATATATTTT. Amino acid sequence: CASSNSGNTIYF.

The J gene is TRBJ2-1, the V gene TRBV19; D ambiguous. This CDR3 has 13 amino acids. The V and J ends lost 3 bases and 7 bases respectively, with 10 bases between them. Germline CDR1 and CDR2: LNHDA and SQIVND (reference sequence). The CDR3 loop is CASSILVGNEQFF. In DNA form, the CDR3 reads TGTGCCAGTAGTATTTTGGTGGGTAATGAGCAGTTCTTC.

The chain combines TRBV7-9 with TRBJ2-2, with D maybe TRBD1 (6 bases). Germline values: CDR1 SEHNR, CDR2 FQNEAQ (reference sequence). There are 15 residues in the CDR3. Trimming removed 11 bases from V and 0 bases from J, with 16 bases in between. The CDR3 region is CAGGRDRSNTGELFF. The CDR3 DNA is TGTGCCGGGGGCCGGGACCGATCGAACACCGGGGAGCTGTTTTTT. Full variable domain (rest looked up from reference TRBV7-9 and TRBJ2-2): DTGVSQNPRHKITKRGQNVTFRCDPISEHNRLYWYRQTLGQGPEFLTYFQNEAQLEKSRLLSDRFSAERPKGSFSTLEIQRTEQGDSAMYLCAGGRDRSNTGELFFGEGSRLTVL.

The V call is TRBV23-1, the J call TRBJ1-5; unclear D gene. Being an ORF, TRBV23-1 has a function that is uncertain. CDR3 size: 19 residues. The V and J ends lost 0 bases and 2 bases respectively, with 20 bases between them. The CDR3 DNA sequence: TGCGCCAGCAGTCAATCGGATGAATCTACGAGGTATTGCAATCAGCCCCAGCATTTT. Translation gives CASSQSDESTRYCNQPQHF.

J is TRBJ1-5 and V is TRBV2; 9 bases map to TRBD1. Germline V gene lookup returns CDR1 SNHLY and CDR2 FYNNEI. Losses at the gene ends were 7 bases for V and 7 bases for J; bases not matched to a gene: 8. The CDR3 consists of 14 residues. The CDR3: CASTGDRVNQPQHF. In DNA form, the CDR3 reads TGTGCCAGCACGGGGGACAGGGTAAACCAGCCCCAGCATTTT.

The J gene is TRBJ2-1, the V gene TRBV5-1, with 9 bases lining up with TRBD2. The CDR3 loop spans 18 amino acids. V lost 2 bases and J lost 4; bases outside the gene matches: 13. Germline V CDR1 and CDR2: SGHRS, YFSETQ. The CDR3 DNA follows: TGCGCCAGCAGCTTAGGTCGTTCCGGGACTAGCTTGTACAATGAGCAGTTCTTC. This gives the protein CASSLGRSGTSLYNEQFF.

This chain connects TRBV7-2 to TRBJ1-5; D is possibly TRBD1 (5 bases). The germline CDR1 and CDR2 sequences are SGHTA and FQGNSA. This CDR3 is built from 17 residues. V shed 0 bases and J shed 3 bases, with 15 bases lying between them. CDR3 loop: CASSLASFGGINQPQHF. In DNA form, the CDR3 reads TGTGCCAGCAGCTTAGCGAGTTTTGGGGGAATCAATCAGCCCCAGCATTTT.

This chain links TRBV27 with TRBJ1-1; 7 positions agree with TRBD1. Germline CDR1 is MNHEY and CDR2 is SMNVEV (reference sequence). The V and J ends lost 5 bases and 0 bases, in that order; junction bases with no gene match: 9. The CDR3 length is 16 residues. CDR3 loop: CASSPNRGRMNTEAFF. CDR3 DNA sequence: TGTGCCAGCAGTCCGAACAGGGGTCGGATGAACACTGAAGCTTTCTTT.

This clone occurred a few times. V usage is TRBV9 and J usage is TRBJ1-6, with D perhaps TRBD1 (6 bases). Trimming took off 2 bases at V and 7 bases at J, with 16 bases between the two ends. The CDR3 spans 16 residues. CDR1 is SGDLS, CDR2 YYNGEE, per germline. CDR3 amino acids: CASSVAPGVGNSPLHF. As DNA, the CDR3 is TGTGCCAGCAGCGTCGCCCCAGGGGTTGGGAATTCACCCCTCCACTTT. The whole variable domain, remainder taken from reference TRBV9 and TRBJ1-6, is DSGVTQTPKHLITATGQRVTLRCSPRSGDLSVYWYQQSLDQGLQFLIQYYNGEERAKGNILERFSAQQFPDLHSELNLSSLELGDSALYFCASSVAPGVGNSPLHFGNGTRLTVT.

The gene calls are TRBV5-1 and TRBJ2-3; no firm D call. V dropped 2 bases and J dropped 0 bases, with 10 bases sitting between them. The CDR3 is 15 amino acids. From germline, CDR1 is SGHRS and CDR2 YFSETQ. The CDR3 DNA reads TGCGCCAGCAGCTTCAGTCCTACTAGCACAGATACGCAGTATTTT. It specifies CASSFSPTSTDTQYF. The whole variable domain, filled in from reference TRBV5-1 and TRBJ2-3, reads KAGVTQTPRYLIKTRGQQVTLSCSPISGHRSVSWYQQTPGQGLQFLFEYFSETQRNKGNFPGRFSGRQFSNSRSEMNVSTLELGDSALYLCASSFSPTSTDTQYFGPGTRLTVL.